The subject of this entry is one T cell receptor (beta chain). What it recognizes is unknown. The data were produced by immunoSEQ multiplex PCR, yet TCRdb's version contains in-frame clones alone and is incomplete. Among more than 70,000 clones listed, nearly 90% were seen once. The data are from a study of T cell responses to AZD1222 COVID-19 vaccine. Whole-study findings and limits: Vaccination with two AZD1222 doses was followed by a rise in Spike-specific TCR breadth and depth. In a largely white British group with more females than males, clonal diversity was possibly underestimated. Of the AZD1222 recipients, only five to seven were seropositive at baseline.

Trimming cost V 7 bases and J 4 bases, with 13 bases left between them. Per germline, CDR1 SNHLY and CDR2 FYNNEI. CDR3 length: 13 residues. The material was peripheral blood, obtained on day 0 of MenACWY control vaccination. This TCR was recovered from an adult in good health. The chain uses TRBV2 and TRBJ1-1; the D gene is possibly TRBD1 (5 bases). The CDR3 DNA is TGTGCCAGCAAAATGGGGGGGGGCACTGAAGCTTTCTTT. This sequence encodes CASKMGGGTEAFF.